This entry describes one TCR beta chain. The data stem from a study of control samples from healthy donors and cancer patients. From germline, CDR1 is SGHNT and CDR2 YENEEA. Trimming pared 0 bases from V and 3 bases from J, leaving 6 bases between. This CDR3 is 13 amino acids long. Generated by immunoSEQ multiplex PCR, the TCRdb table keeps only in-frame clones and is missing some. The sample lists more than 140,000 clones, about 90% seen once, with about 7.1% in the top ten. The specimen was blood. This rearrangement joins TRBV11-3 to TRBJ2-7; D is unresolved. The clonotype was recovered from a man between 18 and 29 years old in good health. This chain's CDR3 is CASSLDRNYEQYF. DNA for the CDR3: TGTGCCAGCAGCTTAGACAGGAACTACGAGCAGTACTTC. Complete variable domain (other parts from reference TRBV11-3 and TRBJ2-7): EAGVVQSPRYKIIEKKQPVAFWCNPISGHNTLYWYLQNLGQGPELLIRYENEEAVDDSQLPKDRFSAERLKGVDSTLKIQPAELGDSAVYLCASSLDRNYEQYFGPGTRLTVT.